The present TCR beta chain was sequenced within a study of blood T cell repertoires in COVID-19. Study-wide background: T cells, B-cell-depleted T cells, or PBMCs provided the cDNA or gDNA that served as material.

Original processing notes: Amplification of reference gene primers was used by the study to estimate nucleated cell counts. The repertoire was sequenced with immunoSEQ multiplex PCR; TCRdb's copy has only in-frame clones and lacks some. V, J and clone size are taken as reported in that table, and D and trimming were inferred from the DNA itself. Here the sample spans almost 400,000 clones, about 90% being singletons. CDR3 length: 15 residues. Germline CDR1 reads SGHRS; CDR2 reads YFSETQ. V was clipped by 4 bases and J by 5 bases; unmatched bases: 7. The sequenced material came from peripheral blood. The sequence derives from a woman aged 60 to 75 with COVID-19, enrolled during active disease. The rearrangement uses TRBV5-1 and TRBJ2-1; 9 bases agree with TRBD2. CDR3 nucleotides: TGCGCCAGCAGCGGACCTAGCGGGGACGACAATGAGCAGTTCTTC. This gives the protein CASSGPSGDDNEQFF.